Shown below are 18 T cell receptor beta chains from a single sample sequenced in a study of vaccination effects on CD4 cells after COVID-19 (dated by TCRdb to the early 2020s). These receptors lack a known antigen. Libraries were built with the immunoSEQ multiplex PCR assay. Not all clones reach the TCRdb copy of this immuneACCESS table, which keeps in-frame sequences only. Checked studies attribute under half of the gap to unresolved V genes and leave the rest unexplained. The sample table lists about 41,000 clones, roughly 82% of them with a count of one. The top ten constitute roughly 3.1% of the sample. In the ViraFEST assay, PBMC were stimulated with viral peptide pools, and antigen-specific CD4+ T cell clonotypes were then identified by expansion using TCR sequencing. After around eleven days of culture, CD4+ T cells were isolated with the EasySep CD4+ T cell isolation kit. None of the healthy vaccine recipients had a prior SARS-CoV-2 infection, which was confirmed by nucleocapsid antibody tests that came back negative both before and after vaccination.

Sequencing was performed on CD4+ T cells from PBMCs cultured with HCoV-NL63 spike peptides, taken before COVID-19 vaccination. The sample's cell subset or site, from its label and the paper: HCoV-NL63 spike overlapping peptide pool stimulation. The receptors originated from a human donor who received a COVID-19 vaccine.

The rearrangement uses TRBV10-2 and TRBJ1-5; D is undetermined. Between the trimmed V and J ends, which lost 1 base and 6 bases, there was a span of 4 bases. The germline gives CDR1 WSHSY, CDR2 SAAADI. CDR3 length equals 12 residues. CDR3 nucleotide sequence: TGCGCCAGCAGTGAGTTAGGTCAGCCCCAGCATTTT. As protein: CASSELGQPQHF.

This chain connects TRBV20-1 to TRBJ2-1, with 7 bases matching TRBD2. This CDR3 comprises 16 residues. CDR1 and CDR2 (germline): DFQATT, SNEGSKA (reference sequence). With V trimmed by 3 bases and J by 4 bases, 12 bases remained unmatched. The chain's CDR3 is CSASYRLGGWYNEQFF. In DNA, the CDR3 is TGCAGTGCTAGTTACCGTCTGGGGGGGTGGTACAATGAGCAGTTCTTC.

V gene TRBV12-1 combines with J gene TRBJ2-3; no DNA check was done on the table's D call, TRBD2. TRBV12-1 has pseudogene status. CDR3 length: 24 amino acids. This chain's CDR3 is CASSPTRSPGTSGGQDPSTDTQYF. The DNA of the CDR3 is TGTGCCAGCAGCCCCACCCGGTCGCCCGGGACTAGCGGGGGCCAGGATCCTAGCACAGATACGCAGTATTTT.

The genes are TRBV6-2 or TRBV6-3 and TRBJ2-3; the D gene is possibly TRBD1 (6 bases). The CDR3 contains 17 residues. With 5 bases removed from V and 0 bases from J, the gap between germline ends came to 18 bases. Per the germline V gene, CDR1 is MNHEY and CDR2 is SVGEGT. CDR3 in DNA: TGTGCCAGCAGTCACTTACAACGGGACAATAGCACAGATACGCAGTATTTT. Translating gives CASSHLQRDNSTDTQYF.

The V call is TRBV7-9, the J call TRBJ2-2; D might be TRBD1 (6 bases). Trimming shortened V by 5 bases and J by 1 base, and 8 bases separated the two germline ends. CDR3 length: 14 residues. The germline V gene encodes CDR1 SEHNR and CDR2 FQNEAQ (reference sequence). CDR3 in amino acids: CASSQTGNTGELFF. The CDR3 DNA is TGTGCCAGCAGCCAGACAGGGAACACCGGGGAGCTGTTTTTT.

This rearrangement joins TRBV2 to TRBJ2-3; unclear D gene. V lost 6 bases and J lost 3, with 10 bases in between. Germline lookup yields CDR1 SNHLY and CDR2 FYNNEI. The CDR3 runs 13 residues. The chain's CDR3 is CASSPPYTDTQYF. CDR3 sequence (DNA): TGTGCCAGCAGCCCCCCATATACAGATACGCAGTATTTT. Full variable domain (remainder filled in from reference TRBV2 and TRBJ2-3): EPEVTQTPSHQVTQMGQEVILRCVPISNHLYFYWYRQILGQKVEFLVSFYNNEISEKSEIFDDQFSVERPDGSNFTLKIRSTKLEDSAMYFCASSPPYTDTQYFGPGTRLTVL.

The chain is built from TRBV5-1 and TRBJ1-4; 8 bases are a match to TRBD1. The germline gives CDR1 SGHRS, CDR2 YFSETQ. The CDR3 contains 16 residues. V lost 0 bases, J lost 8 bases, and 9 bases stayed unmatched. In nucleotides, the CDR3 is TGCGCCAGCAGCTTGGGGGCACAAGGGACAGGCGAAAAACTGTTTTTT. Amino acid sequence: CASSLGAQGTGEKLFF.

The J gene is TRBJ2-5, the V gene TRBV3-1 (or the pseudogene TRBV3-2), with 8 bases identical to TRBD1. Looked up from germline, CDR1 is LGHDT and CDR2 is YNNKEL (reference sequence). Unmatched junction bases numbered 10, after V lost 3 bases and J lost 4 bases. CDR3 size: 16 residues. CDR3 amino acids: CASSQSEQGVGETQYF. Written as DNA, the CDR3 is TGTGCCAGCAGCCAGTCCGAACAGGGGGTAGGAGAGACCCAGTACTTC.

The CDR3 spells CASSPLDRDNSPLHF. The DNA for the CDR3 is TGTGCCAGCAGTCCCCTGGACAGGGACAATTCACCCCTCCACTTT. The rearrangement uses TRBV28 and TRBJ1-6, with 8 bases fitting TRBD1. This CDR3 contains 15 residues. Trimming removed 5 bases from V and 7 bases from J; junction bases left unmatched: 7. CDR1 and CDR2 from the germline V gene are MDHEN and SYDVKM.

This chain links TRBV7-3 with TRBJ2-2; 10 nucleotides agree with TRBD1. J gave up 7 bases and V 4 bases, and 9 bases lay outside the gene matches. This CDR3 spans 16 amino acids. Germline values: CDR1 SGHTA, CDR2 FQGTGA. The CDR3 reads CASSSTADRGYGELFF. The DNA of the CDR3 is TGTGCCAGCAGCTCCACCGCGGACAGGGGGTACGGGGAGCTGTTTTTT.

This chain uses TRBV24-1 with TRBJ2-2, with D unclear. The V end lost 5 bases, the J end lost 2 bases, and 11 bases lay between the germline ends. Per germline, CDR1 KGHDR and CDR2 SFDVKD. This CDR3 spans 15 amino acids. The CDR3 DNA sequence: TGTGCCACCAGTGTTGGTCCAGTTAACACCGGGGAGCTGTTTTTT. This translates into CATSVGPVNTGELFF.

This chain uses TRBV6-1 with TRBJ2-7; either TRBD1 or TRBD2 may supply D (5 bases each). This CDR3 has 15 amino acids. Per germline, CDR1 MNHNS and CDR2 SASEGT. Trimming took off 2 bases at V and 3 bases at J, with 14 bases between the two ends. The CDR3 DNA reads TGTGCCAGCAGTGAATACGGGGCCCTGAACTACGAGCAGTACGTC. Translating it yields CASSEYGALNYEQYV.

The gene calls are TRBV6-6 and TRBJ2-7, with D uncertain. Looked up from germline, CDR1 is MNHNY and CDR2 is SVGAGI (reference sequence). The germline V and J ends were trimmed by 2 bases and 1 base, with 12 bases remaining between them. The CDR3 runs 15 residues. CDR3 residues: CASSYKETASYEQYV. In nucleotides, the CDR3 is TGTGCCAGCAGTTACAAGGAGACGGCTTCCTACGAGCAGTACGTC.

The rearrangement uses TRBV9 and TRBJ2-5; weak D call: TRBD1 (6 bases). The V gene's germline CDR1 is SGDLS and CDR2 YYNGEE. Trimming removed 4 bases at V and 4 bases at J, with 14 bases between. CDR3 length: 14 residues. DNA for the CDR3: TGTGCCAGCAGCAGGGGGTCCATTGGAGAGACCCAGTACTTC. Protein product: CASSRGSIGETQYF.

CDR3 sequence reads: CATSDARKGDTEAFF. The CDR3 region has the DNA TGTGCCACCAGTGACGCGAGGAAGGGGGATACTGAAGCTTTCTTT. The chain recombines TRBV24-1 with TRBJ1-1; D might be TRBD1 (6 bases). Germline CDR1 reads KGHDR; CDR2 reads SFDVKD. V lost 4 bases, J lost 5 bases, and 16 bases lay in between. CDR3 size: 15 residues.

This clone has only a few counts. This chain links TRBV10-1 with TRBJ1-2; 7 nucleotides agree with TRBD1. Germline assignment: CDR1 WNHNN and CDR2 SYGVQD (reference sequence). J lost 10 bases, V lost 0 bases, and 5 bases had no gene match. This CDR3 spans 13 amino acids. The CDR3 DNA reads as TGCGCCAGCAGTGAGTCGGGGAAGGGGGCCTACACCTTC. Its protein product is CASSESGKGAYTF.

This clone was observed a handful of times. This sequence joins TRBV7-2 and TRBJ1-5; D is ambiguous. The CDR3 has 14 residues. V lost 1 base, J lost 5 bases, and 9 bases lay in between. Germline V gene sequence: CDR1 SGHTA, CDR2 FQGNSA. CDR3 bases: TGTGCCAGCAGCTTAGTGTCCATAGATCAGCCCCAGCATTTT. It encodes CASSLVSIDQPQHF.

The genes are TRBV6-5 and TRBJ2-7; D gene ambiguous. CDR3 length equals 14 residues. Germline V CDR1 and CDR2: MNHEY, SVGAGI. CDR3 in DNA: TGTGTGGTTCGTTATGGCGGTCCCTCCTACGAGCAGTACGTC. Encoded protein: CVVRYGGPSYEQYV.